This T cell receptor beta chain comes out of a study of shared clonotypes between healthy human individuals. Study in general: Per donor, three plates held CD4 naive cells, three held CD4 memory, two held CD8 naive and one held CD8 memory.

It was across several immunoSEQ plates that each subset's genomic DNA was evenly split. The repertoire was sequenced with immunoSEQ multiplex PCR; TCRdb's copy has only in-frame clones and lacks some. The data show 2 million to 3 million clones, more than 85% seen once. Study outcomes and limitations: Generally, naive subsets (rather than memory subsets) showed larger estimated richness.

Concerning this clone: Its antigen is undetermined.

The sequencing sample was made of naive CD4+ T cells from PBMCs. The subset was: CD45RA+ positively selected. The sequence was obtained from a man aged 18-30 years in good health. Some clones in this sample may be carry-over from other donors' samples.

CDR3 sequence reads: CASSQTSARSGDIQYF. The CDR3 bases are TGTGCCAGCAGCCAGACTAGCGCCCGTTCCGGGGACATTCAGTACTTC. This chain joins TRBV7-9 and TRBJ2-4; 8 bases line up with TRBD2. CDR1 and CDR2 from the germline V gene are SEHNR and FQNEAQ (reference sequence). Trimming took 5 bases from V and 8 from J; bases not matched to a gene: 14. This CDR3 has 16 amino acids.